One and the same sample provided the 15 T cell receptor beta chains below, sequenced in a study of identical twins. TCRdb reanalysed the 5' RACE reads using MiXCR and keeps one entry per CDR3 protein. The sample lists about 890,000 distinct CDR3 sequences, 9% to 15% occurring once. This sample was also put to use in a study of yellow fever vaccine responses in identical twins.

Material: PBMCs. The source is a woman under 30 in good health.

In its sample, this clonotype was seen many times. The V call is TRBV9, the J call TRBJ2-1; 7 positions match TRBD2. CDR3 length: 15 residues. With V trimmed by 1 base and J by 7 bases, 8 bases remained unmatched. Germline-derived CDR1 and CDR2 are SGDLS and YYNGEE. CDR3 nucleotide sequence: TGTGCCAGCAGCGTATCGTGGGAGGGAAGGAATGAGCAGTTCTTC. Translated, it gives CASSVSWEGRNEQFF.

Here the CDR3 DNA reads TGCGCCAGCAGCCAAGAGGGACAGGGGGCTTACGAGCAGTACGTC. Encoded protein: CASSQEGQGAYEQYV. The J gene is TRBJ2-7, the V gene TRBV4-1; 12 nucleotides agree with TRBD1. In germline, CDR1 is MGHRA, CDR2 YSYEKL. The CDR3 sequence is 15 residues long. Germline trimming cut 0 bases from V and 4 bases from J; bases unmatched to any gene: 1.

For the CDR3, the DNA is TGTGCCAGCAGTGCCGAGACTAGCGGGGGCCAAGAGACCCAGTACTTC. It specifies CASSAETSGGQETQYF. The chain uses TRBV28 and TRBJ2-5; 12 nucleotides align to TRBD2. The trim removed 5 bases at V and 1 base at J, leaving 5 bases unmatched. The CDR3 consists of 16 residues. The germline V gene encodes CDR1 MDHEN and CDR2 SYDVKM.

This clonotype was counted between two and nine times. The chain employs TRBV7-6 and TRBJ1-1; TRBD1 matches 7 bases. From germline, CDR1 is SGHVS and CDR2 FNYEAQ. This CDR3 comprises 15 residues. V gave up 5 bases and J gave up 4 bases; unmatched junction bases: 10. The CDR3: CASSPRGQSGTEAFF. For the CDR3, the DNA is TGTGCCAGCAGCCCGAGGGGACAGTCGGGCACTGAAGCTTTCTTT.

This chain joins TRBV10-3 and TRBJ2-3; 10 bases are a match to TRBD2. V lost 10 bases, J lost 1 base, and 5 bases stayed unmatched. Germline V lookup: CDR1 ENHRY, CDR2 SYGVKD. The CDR3 totals 14 residues. The CDR3 spells CATRAGGGTDTQYF. CDR3 coding DNA: TGTGCCACCCGAGCGGGGGGGGGCACAGATACGCAGTATTTT.

This CDR3 is CASSFPREGVYEQYF. CDR3 bases: TGTGCCAGCAGCTTCCCCAGGGAGGGGGTTTACGAGCAGTACTTC. The genes are TRBV11-2 and TRBJ2-7; TRBD2 is a possible D gene (7 bases). CDR3 length: 15 amino acids. Trimming took off 3 bases at V and 4 bases at J, with 16 bases between the two ends. Germline V CDR1 and CDR2: SGHAT, FQNNGV.

This chain joins TRBV15 and TRBJ1-2; 7 nucleotides line up with TRBD1. The germline gives CDR1 LNHNV, CDR2 YYDKDF (reference sequence). Trimming at V came to 5 bases and at J to 2 bases, leaving 8 bases not matched to a gene. CDR3 length: 15 amino acids. The CDR3 is CATSPKSTGNYGYTF. Here the CDR3 DNA reads TGTGCCACCAGCCCCAAATCGACAGGGAACTATGGCTACACCTTC.

This clonotype was found a few times. This chain connects TRBV20-1 to TRBJ1-2, with 7 bases fitting TRBD1. The CDR3 totals 11 residues. The germline CDR1 and CDR2 sequences are DFQATT and SNEGSKA (reference sequence). CDR3 coding DNA: TGCAAATCCAGGGGGGTCGATGGCTACACCTTC. Protein: CKSRGVDGYTF.

J is TRBJ2-1 and V is TRBV18; 7 bases are shared with TRBD2. V was pared by 0 bases and J by 6 bases, with 8 bases of the junction left unmatched. Germline CDR1 KGHSH, CDR2 LQKENI. The CDR3 has 16 amino acids. Here the CDR3 reads CASSPPGLASGNEQFF. CDR3 DNA: TGTGCCAGCTCACCACCGGGGTTGGCTAGCGGCAATGAGCAGTTCTTC.

This clonotype was seen repeatedly, ten times or more. V is TRBV20-1 and J is TRBJ1-5; no clear D gene. Germline V gives CDR1 DFQATT, CDR2 SNEGSKA (reference sequence). The CDR3 covers 12 residues. The V gene lost 3 bases and the J gene lost 2 bases, with 5 bases spanning the gap. CDR3 nucleotides: TGCAGTGCTAGCCAGGGCAATCAGCCCCAGCATTTT. Translating it yields CSASQGNQPQHF.

This chain links TRBV20-1 with TRBJ1-5; D is ambiguous. CDR3 length: 13 residues. From germline, CDR1 is DFQATT and CDR2 SNEGSKA (reference sequence). V gave up 6 bases and J gave up 6 bases, with 15 bases separating them. The CDR3 region has the DNA TGCAGTGCCCACACCCTGTTAGGTCAGCCCCAGCATTTT. As protein: CSAHTLLGQPQHF.

In its sample, this clonotype was seen a few times. The chain is built from TRBV20-1 and TRBJ2-3, with 8 bases matching TRBD2. The germline CDR1 and CDR2 sequences are DFQATT and SNEGSKA (reference sequence). V lost 2 bases and J lost 6; bases outside the gene matches: 13. This CDR3 spans 16 amino acids. CDR3 in amino acids: CSARSGLALSKDTQYF. The CDR3 nucleotides are TGCAGTGCTAGATCCGGACTAGCCCTTTCAAAGGATACGCAGTATTTT.

J is TRBJ1-2 and V is TRBV5-5; D remains unclear. Germline CDR1 reads SGHKS; CDR2 reads YYEKEE (reference sequence). V lost 5 bases and J lost 1, with 9 bases in between. This CDR3 comprises 13 residues. CDR3 sequence: CASSKSNNYGYTF. In nucleotides, the CDR3 is TGTGCCAGCAGTAAAAGTAATAACTATGGCTACACCTTC.

The chain combines TRBV10-1 with TRBJ2-2, with D perhaps matching TRBD1 (6 bases). CDR3 length: 20 amino acids. The V end lost 0 bases, the J end lost 1 base, and 21 bases lay between the germline ends. Germline-derived CDR1 and CDR2 are WNHNN and SYGVQD (reference sequence). The CDR3: CASSESAGRGVVRNTGELFF. As DNA, the CDR3 is TGCGCCAGCAGTGAGTCGGCTGGCAGGGGAGTGGTCAGGAACACCGGGGAGCTGTTTTTT.

This clonotype has a count of ten or more. The V gene is TRBV4-1, the J gene TRBJ2-3, with 7 bases identical to TRBD2. The trim removed 3 bases at V and 2 bases at J, leaving 14 bases unmatched. The CDR3 length is 18 residues. The germline gives CDR1 MGHRA, CDR2 YSYEKL. The CDR3 sequence is CASSQERASGLHTDTQYF. DNA of the CDR3: TGCGCCAGCAGCCAGGAACGTGCTAGCGGCTTACACACAGATACGCAGTATTTT.